The TCR beta chain under discussion was sequenced for a study of OX40 agonist ivuxolimab in advanced cancers. The overall study: Two patients with cutaneous melanoma and one with hepatocellular carcinoma, three in total, showed partial responses.

Of note for this clone: The antigen is unknown. The sample contains more than one DNA sequence encoding this CDR3.

Per germline, CDR1 MDHEN and CDR2 SYDVKM. The length of the CDR3 is 14 residues. The V gene end was trimmed by 4 bases and the J gene end by 2 bases; junction bases not matched to a gene: 5. Study observations and caveats: At 0.1 to 3.0 mg/kg, clonal expansion of CD4+ and CD8+ blood T cells had occurred by week 6. Researchers report that CD8+ T cells had, on average, more expanded clones than CD4+. Partial responders receiving 0.1-3.0 mg/kg showed among the lowest clonal expansion.

The assay was immunoSEQ multiplex PCR, and TCRdb's table has in-frame clones only and misses some. The data contain 70,000 to 90,000 clones, around nine tenths of them singletons. The sequence was collected from an adult with an advanced solid tumor such as melanoma, head and neck, liver or kidney cancer. V and J are TRBV28 and TRBJ2-7, with TRBD2 matching 7 bases. The sequencing here drew on CD4+ or CD8+ T cells sorted from blood, taken in a trial of the OX40 agonist ivuxolimab. For the CDR3, the DNA is TGTGCCAGCAGTTCCCCTAGCGGTGCCTACGAGCAGTACTTC. The encoded protein is CASSSPSGAYEQYF.